The 5 T cell receptor beta chains listed next were all sequenced from one sample in a study of PD-1 blockade in classical Hodgkin lymphoma. Noted time point: cycle 4 day 1 (C4D1), after more than five weeks of nivolumab. There was relapse after autologous stem cell transplantation in every patient, and there was variation in brentuximab vedotin exposure. TCRdb's copy holds only in-frame clones and misses some; the assay was immunoSEQ multiplex PCR. Of around 100,000 clones listed, just over 90% were seen once; the top ten hold approximately 2.9%. Sequencing used peripheral blood mononuclear cells (PBMCs), obtained before the fourth cycle of nivolumab. All receptors derive from a human donor with classical Hodgkin lymphoma.

This clone occurred a few times. This chain connects TRBV19 to TRBJ2-5; no definite D call. The CDR3 is 13 residues long. V shed 4 bases and J shed 3 bases, with 9 bases lying between them. The V gene's germline CDR1 is LNHDA and CDR2 SQIVND (reference sequence). As DNA, the CDR3 is TGTGCCAGTAGTAATGACAAAGAAGAGACCCAGTACTTC. Translated: CASSNDKEETQYF.

V usage is TRBV28 and J usage is TRBJ2-5; the D gene is possibly TRBD1 (5 bases). The germline gives CDR1 MDHEN, CDR2 SYDVKM. CDR3 length: 15 amino acids. Deletions cut 6 bases from V and 2 bases from J, with 16 bases between. The CDR3 bases are TGTGCCAGCAGCCCGAACAGGCCGGAACAAGAGACCCAGTACTTC. Translating it yields CASSPNRPEQETQYF.

The chain employs TRBV6-5 and TRBJ2-7; the D is unclear. Looked up from germline, CDR1 is MNHEY and CDR2 is SVGAGI. There are 11 residues in the CDR3. Trimming removed 6 bases at V and 0 bases at J, with 3 bases between. Here the CDR3 reads CASRSSYEQYF. CDR3 coding DNA: TGTGCCAGCAGGAGCTCCTACGAGCAGTACTTC.

The chain is built from TRBV30 and TRBJ1-1, with TRBD1 as a possible D gene (5 bases). Per germline, CDR1 GTSNPN and CDR2 SVGIG (reference sequence). V dropped 3 bases and J dropped 4 bases, with 15 bases sitting between them. The CDR3 has 14 residues. CDR3 DNA: TGTGCCTGGAGACCAACAGGTTATGTCACTGAAGCTTTCTTT. It yields the protein CAWRPTGYVTEAFF.

The rearrangement joins TRBV19 to TRBJ1-5, with TRBD1 as a possible D gene (5 bases). The CDR3 extends over 13 amino acids. Trimming removed 2 bases from V and 7 bases from J, with 9 bases in between. The germline V gene encodes CDR1 LNHDA and CDR2 SQIVND (reference sequence). CDR3 in DNA: TGTGCCAGTAGTATAACCAGGGAGCAGCCCCAGCATTTT. This translates into CASSITREQPQHF.